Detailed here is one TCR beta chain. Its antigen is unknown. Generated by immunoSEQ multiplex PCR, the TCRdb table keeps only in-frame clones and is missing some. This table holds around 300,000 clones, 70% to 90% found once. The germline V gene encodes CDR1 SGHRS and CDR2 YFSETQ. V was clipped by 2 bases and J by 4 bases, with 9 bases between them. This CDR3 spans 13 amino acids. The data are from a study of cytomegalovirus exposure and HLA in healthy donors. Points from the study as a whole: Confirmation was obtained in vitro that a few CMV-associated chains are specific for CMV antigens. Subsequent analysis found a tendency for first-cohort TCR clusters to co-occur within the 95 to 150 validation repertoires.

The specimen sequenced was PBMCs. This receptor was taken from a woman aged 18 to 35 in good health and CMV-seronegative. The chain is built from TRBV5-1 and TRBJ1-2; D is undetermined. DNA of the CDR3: TGCGCCAGCAGCTTCGACCAGGCCTATGGCTACACCTTC. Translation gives CASSFDQAYGYTF.